These 15 T cell receptor beta chains came from one sample sequenced in a study of CD8 T cells in ankylosing spondylitis. General study points: Among TCR beta sequences, a motif of under ten highly homologous variants appeared characteristic of ankylosing spondylitis blood.

These receptors lack a known antigen. TCRdb re-called the 5' RACE reads through MiXCR, storing one row per CDR3 protein. The data hold over 600,000 distinct CDR3 sequences, with roughly 19% observed a single time. Material for sequencing was blood, either unsorted or a sorted T cell fraction (not recorded which). Receptors originate from a male donor with ankylosing spondylitis.

This clonotype was found a few times. V is TRBV4-1 and J is TRBJ2-7, with unresolved D. The ends were cut back, 0 bases at V and 2 bases at J, with 11 bases in the middle. This CDR3 is 15 amino acids long. The germline V gene has CDR1 MGHRA and CDR2 YSYEKL. DNA of the CDR3: TGCGCCAGCAGCCAAGATCGTGCCACCCCCTACGAGCAGTACTTC. Its translation is CASSQDRATPYEQYF.

This sequence joins TRBV5-1 and TRBJ1-1, with 7 bases aligning to TRBD1. Germline CDR1 and CDR2: SGHRS and YFSETQ. Trimming at V came to 4 bases and at J to 1 base, leaving 7 bases not matched to a gene. This CDR3 has 15 residues. CDR3 sequence (DNA): TGCGCCAGCAGCCCCGGAAGGGGGCCGAACACTGAAGCTTTCTTT. Residues: CASSPGRGPNTEAFF.

This sequence joins TRBV12-3 or TRBV12-4 and TRBJ1-4, with 8 nucleotides matching TRBD1. The CDR3 consists of 15 residues. Unmatched junction bases numbered 5, after V lost 1 base and J lost 7 bases. This chain's CDR3 is CASSLGDRGFEKLFF. The CDR3 DNA follows: TGTGCCAGCAGTTTAGGCGACAGGGGATTTGAAAAACTGTTTTTT.

V usage is TRBV7-9 and J usage is TRBJ2-1, with 9 bases matching TRBD1. This CDR3 is built from 14 residues. Germline CDR1 and CDR2: SEHNR and FQNEAQ (reference sequence). With V trimmed by 8 bases and J by 4 bases, 6 bases remained unmatched. DNA of the CDR3: TGTGCCAGCGCCGGGGGGACAGGGTACAATGAGCAGTTCTTC. This codes for CASAGGTGYNEQFF.

The J gene is TRBJ2-1, the V gene TRBV11-3, with D possibly TRBD1 on 6 matching bases. Germline assignment: CDR1 SGHNT and CDR2 YENEEA. Trimming cost V 2 bases and J 10 bases, with 15 bases left between them. The CDR3 contains 14 residues. The CDR3 sequence: CASSLLQGIVEQFF. CDR3 nucleotide sequence: TGTGCCAGCAGCTTATTACAGGGAATAGTAGAGCAGTTCTTC.

The chain combines TRBV12-3 or TRBV12-4 with TRBJ2-7; TRBD1 matches at 7 bases. This CDR3 contains 16 residues. V shed 7 bases, J shed 3 bases, and the junction held 15 bases outside the gene matches. CDR3 sequence: CASTPDRPGRGYEQYF. In DNA form, the CDR3 reads TGTGCCAGCACCCCGGACAGGCCTGGTAGGGGCTACGAGCAGTACTTC.

The chain employs TRBV5-1 and TRBJ2-2; D call uncertain. CDR3 length equals 17 residues. CDR1 and CDR2 from the germline V gene are SGHRS and YFSETQ. Trimming removed 0 bases from V and 0 bases from J, with 12 bases in between. CDR3 DNA sequence: TGCGCCAGCAGCTTGGGAGGTCGCACCACGAACACCGGGGAGCTGTTTTTT. Amino acids: CASSLGGRTTNTGELFF.

The chain uses TRBV12-3 or TRBV12-4 and TRBJ2-4; 9 bases map to TRBD2. The CDR3 sequence is 16 residues long. V was pared by 4 bases and J by 6 bases, with 10 bases of the junction left unmatched. This CDR3 reads CASSSPGIAGANIQYF. For the CDR3, the DNA is TGTGCCAGCAGTTCCCCGGGGATAGCGGGAGCAAACATTCAGTACTTC.

This clonotype has more than one count but fewer than ten. The chain carries TRBV6-1 and TRBJ1-1, with D tentatively TRBD1 (5 bases). The CDR3 loop spans 14 amino acids. V lost 5 bases and J 3 bases, leaving 13 bases between the germline ends. Germline V gene sequence: CDR1 MNHNS, CDR2 SASEGT. CDR3 amino acids: CASSRQSGDTEAFF. CDR3 DNA: TGTGCCAGCAGTCGACAGAGTGGGGACACTGAAGCTTTCTTT.

This chain uses TRBV6-4 with TRBJ2-3; D call uncertain. The CDR3 sequence is 14 residues long. Germline-derived CDR1 and CDR2 are MRHNA and SNTAGT. Deletions cut 3 bases from V and 2 bases from J, with 9 bases between. CDR3 residues: CASSEGSSTDTQYF. CDR3 nucleotide sequence: TGTGCCAGCAGTGAGGGCTCGTCCACAGATACGCAGTATTTT.

The V call is TRBV7-9, the J call TRBJ2-7, with 10 bases fitting TRBD1. V lost 8 bases to trimming and J lost 2 bases; unmatched junction nucleotides: 6. Germline V gives CDR1 SEHNR, CDR2 FQNEAQ (reference sequence). The CDR3 loop spans 14 amino acids. This chain's CDR3 is CASGTGTGAYEQYF. The CDR3 bases are TGTGCCAGCGGAACCGGGACAGGGGCCTACGAGCAGTACTTC. Combining the CDR3 with reference TRBV7-9 and TRBJ2-7 gives the whole variable domain DTGVSQNPRHKITKRGQNVTFRCDPISEHNRLYWYRQTLGQGPEFLTYFQNEAQLEKSRLLSDRFSAERPKGSFSTLEIQRTEQGDSAMYLCASGTGTGAYEQYFGPGTRLTVT.

This chain uses TRBV5-1 with TRBJ2-5; 7 bases are a match to TRBD2. The CDR3 length is 15 residues. Germline CDR1 reads SGHRS; CDR2 reads YFSETQ. With V trimmed by 3 bases and J by 2 bases, 7 bases remained unmatched. The CDR3 sequence: CASSSGGGLQETQYF. CDR3 bases: TGCGCCAGCAGCTCCGGGGGAGGGCTACAAGAGACCCAGTACTTC.

This clonotype was counted a few times. The chain combines TRBV4-3 with TRBJ2-3; D may correspond to TRBD1 or TRBD2 (7 bases each). From germline, CDR1 is LGHNA and CDR2 YSLEER. The CDR3 covers 15 residues. V was shortened by 0 bases and J by 4 bases, with 11 bases between the two germline ends. The CDR3 here is CASSQEAGGADTQYF. The CDR3 bases are TGCGCCAGCAGCCAAGAGGCAGGGGGGGCAGATACGCAGTATTTT.

This clonotype was seen more than once but under ten times. V and J are TRBV5-1 and TRBJ1-5; D is uncertain. Trimming left V 1 base short and J 6 bases short, with 2 bases between. CDR1 is SGHRS, CDR2 YFSETQ, per germline. The CDR3 is 11 amino acids. CDR3 DNA: TGCGCCAGCAGCTTGACTCAGCCCCAGCATTTT. It codes for CASSLTQPQHF.

The CDR3 protein is CASSERRSSYGYTF. The CDR3 DNA is TGTGCCAGCAGTGAAAGACGGTCGAGCTATGGCTACACCTTC. The V and J genes are TRBV2 and TRBJ1-2, with D hard to call. The CDR3 length is 14 residues. The germline V gene encodes CDR1 SNHLY and CDR2 FYNNEI. V dropped 2 bases and J dropped 4 bases, with 11 bases sitting between them.